This TCR beta chain originates from a study of blood T cell repertoires in COVID-19. V was cut by 8 bases and J by 0 bases, with 8 bases left in between. Germline V gene sequence: CDR1 GTSNPN, CDR2 SVGIG (reference sequence). CDR3 length: 13 amino acids. Profiled with immunoSEQ multiplex PCR; TCRdb holds only in-frame clones, not every one. The sample records more than 150,000 clones, roughly 83% being singletons. The rearrangement links TRBV30 to TRBJ2-6; D is possibly TRBD1 (5 bases). This TCR was sampled from a woman aged 60-75 years who had recovered from COVID-19. The sequenced material came from PBMCs or T cells enriched from blood (not recorded which). The CDR3 nucleotides are TGTGCCCGAGACAGCTCTGGGGCCAACGTCCTGACTTTC. Protein product: CARDSSGANVLTF.